This is a list of T cell receptor beta chains from one sample in a study of Graves' ophthalmopathy and Graves' hyperthyroidism. TCRdb re-derived calls from the multiplex PCR reads in MiXCR, one entry per CDR3 protein. The sample shows about 370,000 distinct CDR3 sequences, approximately 18% of them seen only once. The sample taken for sequencing was peripheral blood. The receptors derive from an adult woman with stable Graves' hyperthyroidism. Each CDR3 is given without its conserved first and last residue.

v_gene: TRBV11-3
j_gene: TRBJ2-1
len: 11
CDR3aa: ASSLGRVGEQF

v_gene: TRBV6-5
j_gene: TRBJ2-7
len: 13
CDR3aa: ASRLTTGRGYEQY

v_gene: TRBV4-1
j_gene: TRBJ1-1
len: 13
CDR3aa: ASRQQETGGTEAF

v_gene: TRBV11-2
j_gene: TRBJ2-7
len: 14
CDR3aa: ASSPGRDPGVYEQY

v_gene: TRBV6-4
j_gene: TRBJ1-5
len: 15
CDR3aa: ASSRFGTGGSGQPQH

v_gene: TRBV18
j_gene: TRBJ1-6
len: 12
CDR3aa: ASSPAKAMSPLH

v_gene: TRBV7-9
j_gene: TRBJ1-2
len: 10
CDR3aa: AIDTGHYGYT

v_gene: TRBV3-1
j_gene: TRBJ1-2
len: 10
CDR3aa: ASSHTSYGYT

v_gene: TRBV6-5
j_gene: TRBJ2-2
len: 13
CDR3aa: ASSYTVGRSGELF

v_gene: TRBV5-1
j_gene: TRBJ2-7
len: 12
CDR3aa: ASSAVGPYYEQY

v_gene: TRBV7-4
j_gene: TRBJ2-5
len: 16
CDR3aa: ASIKPGDGRRCQETQY

v_gene: TRBV7-3
j_gene: TRBJ2-7
len: 12
CDR3aa: ASSSELAGGKQY

v_gene: TRBV9
j_gene: TRBJ2-5
len: 14
CDR3aa: ASSVPAGGIGETQY

v_gene: TRBV11-2
j_gene: TRBJ2-2
len: 14
CDR3aa: ASSLGGLGNTGELF

v_gene: TRBV7-9
j_gene: TRBJ2-7
len: 12
CDR3aa: ASSLAQAGSEQY

v_gene: TRBV30
j_gene: TRBJ2-4
len: 11
CDR3aa: AWSPAGVNIQY

v_gene: TRBV5-6
j_gene: TRBJ1-5
len: 12
CDR3aa: ASSLWGQGSPQH

v_gene: TRBV9
j_gene: TRBJ2-5
len: 12
CDR3aa: ASSVAPQVGTQY

v_gene: TRBV10-3
j_gene: TRBJ1-2
len: 13
CDR3aa: AISDRQGANYGYT